These 21 T cell receptor beta chains were sequenced from one sample in a study of memory CD4+ T cells and cytomegalovirus serostatus. Single viable CD3+CD4+CD8-CD45RO+ cells were sorted as the memory CD4+ T cells. Clones were read by immunoSEQ multiplex PCR, and TCRdb kept only the in-frame ones, dropping some. Of roughly 50,000 clones listed, over 75% were seen once; the top ten hold about 0.86%. The sequenced sample was memory CD4+ T cells from blood. These receptor sequences come from an adult in good health and CMV-seronegative.

V and J are TRBV6-1 and TRBJ1-5; 7 positions match TRBD1. In germline, CDR1 is MNHNS, CDR2 SASEGT. CDR3 length equals 15 residues. The J segment lost 7 bases and the V segment lost 5 bases, leaving 11 bases of the junction unmatched. The CDR3, as DNA: TGTGCCAGCAGTTTAATACAGGGGTCTGAACAGCCCCAGCATTTT. It codes for CASSLIQGSEQPQHF.

The J gene is TRBJ2-7, the V gene TRBV15; D not certain. The ends were cut back, 3 bases at V and 6 bases at J, with 12 bases in the middle. The CDR3 has 13 residues. Per the germline V gene, CDR1 is LNHNV and CDR2 is YYDKDF (reference sequence). Here the CDR3 reads CATSSIGGGEQYF. The CDR3, as DNA: TGTGCCACCAGCAGTATCGGTGGTGGCGAGCAGTACTTC. Full variable domain (remainder filled in from reference TRBV15 and TRBJ2-7): DAMVIQNPRYQVTQFGKPVTLSCSQTLNHNVMYWYQQKSSQAPKLLFHYYDKDFNNEADTPDNFQSRRPNTSFCFLDIRSPGLGDTAMYLCATSSIGGGEQYFGPGTRLTVT.

V is TRBV7-8 and J is TRBJ2-3; D is undetermined. The length of the CDR3 is 14 residues. V lost 6 bases and J 0 bases, leaving 10 bases between the germline ends. Germline assignment: CDR1 SGHVS and CDR2 FQNEAQ. CDR3 nucleotide sequence: TGTGCCAGCAGGAGTGGCTATAGCACAGATACGCAGTATTTT. The encoded protein is CASRSGYSTDTQYF.

This chain uses TRBV11-2 with TRBJ2-2; TRBD2 agrees at 11 bases. CDR3 length: 15 residues. Germline CDR1 reads SGHAT; CDR2 reads FQNNGV. V gave up 5 bases and J gave up 7 bases; unmatched junction bases: 6. The CDR3 spells CASSRPGLAVGELFF. CDR3 coding DNA: TGTGCCAGCAGCCGTCCGGGACTAGCGGTCGGGGAGCTGTTTTTT.

The chain carries TRBV7-2 and TRBJ2-7, with 9 bases lining up with TRBD1. Germline V gene data show CDR1 as SGHTA and CDR2 as FQGNSA. Germline trimming cut 3 bases from V and 2 bases from J; bases unmatched to any gene: 2. CDR3 length: 14 amino acids. CDR3 region: CASSLGTGPYEQYF. The CDR3 DNA reads TGTGCCAGCAGCTTGGGGACAGGGCCCTACGAGCAGTACTTC.

This clone was seen only a few times. The gene calls are TRBV5-6 and TRBJ2-1, with D tentatively TRBD1 or TRBD2 (5 bases each). The CDR3 sequence is 13 residues long. Germline CDR1 is SGHDT and CDR2 is YYEEEE. V was cut by 0 bases and J by 9 bases, with 10 bases left in between. CDR3 residues: CASSLAMRGEQFF. The CDR3 DNA reads as TGTGCCAGCAGCTTGGCCATGAGGGGTGAGCAGTTCTTC.

This clone was seen only once. The chain employs TRBV7-9 and TRBJ2-7; 9 bases map to TRBD1. Germline trimming cut 3 bases from V and 0 bases from J; bases unmatched to any gene: 3. Germline values: CDR1 SEHNR, CDR2 FQNEAQ (reference sequence). CDR3 size: 15 residues. The CDR3 here is CASSFGQGSSYEQYF. CDR3 in DNA: TGTGCCAGCAGCTTTGGACAGGGGTCCTCCTACGAGCAGTACTTC.

The gene calls are TRBV5-4 and TRBJ2-5; 9 bases map to TRBD2. CDR3 size: 15 residues. The V gene end was trimmed by 2 bases and the J gene end by 5 bases; junction bases not matched to a gene: 7. Germline V gene data show CDR1 as SGHNT and CDR2 as YYREEE (reference sequence). The CDR3 here is CASSFISGSSETQYF. The CDR3 DNA sequence: TGTGCCAGCAGCTTTATTAGCGGGAGTTCGGAGACCCAGTACTTC.

This clone has only one observation. The chain employs TRBV18 and TRBJ1-4; a weak D match, TRBD1 (5 bases). Germline V gene lookup returns CDR1 KGHSH and CDR2 LQKENI. This CDR3 has 15 residues. Trimming pared 4 bases from V and 5 bases from J, leaving 14 bases between. The CDR3: CASSLNQGENEKLFF. CDR3 coding DNA: TGTGCCAGCTCACTAAATCAGGGTGAGAATGAAAAACTGTTTTTT.

This clone has a handful of counts. V and J are TRBV11-2 and TRBJ2-7; 7 positions agree with TRBD1. The germline V gene encodes CDR1 SGHAT and CDR2 FQNNGV. The CDR3 covers 15 residues. Germline trimming cut 2 bases from V and 6 bases from J; bases unmatched to any gene: 10. Here the CDR3 reads CASSLPTGALTEQYF. In nucleotides, the CDR3 is TGTGCCAGCAGCTTACCCACAGGGGCCCTCACCGAGCAGTACTTC.

The chain employs TRBV5-1 and TRBJ2-7; D is unresolved. The germline V gene encodes CDR1 SGHRS and CDR2 YFSETQ. The CDR3 contains 14 residues. V lost 6 bases and J lost 2, with 15 bases in between. The CDR3 sequence is CASTSPAFPYEQYF. The CDR3 nucleotides are TGCGCCAGCACATCTCCGGCTTTCCCCTACGAGCAGTACTTC.

The chain is built from TRBV6-5 and TRBJ1-1, with D possibly TRBD1 on 5 matching bases. CDR1 MNHEY and CDR2 SVGAGI come from the germline V gene. Trimming stripped 0 bases from V and 1 base from J, with 9 bases between. The CDR3 runs to 15 residues. This CDR3 is CASSYSGPGNTEAFF. CDR3 sequence (DNA): TGTGCCAGCAGTTACTCGGGGCCCGGGAACACTGAAGCTTTCTTT.

The chain couples TRBV28 to TRBJ1-1; D might be TRBD1 (6 bases). With 5 bases removed from V and 5 bases from J, the gap between germline ends came to 15 bases. Germline V lookup: CDR1 MDHEN, CDR2 SYDVKM. The CDR3 has 14 amino acids. The CDR3 reads CASSPPKGVTEAFF. DNA of the CDR3: TGTGCCAGCAGTCCCCCCAAGGGGGTGACTGAAGCTTTCTTT.

The chain recombines TRBV15 with TRBJ1-1, with D unclear. V was shortened by 2 bases and J by 2 bases, with 9 bases between the two germline ends. There are 14 residues in the CDR3. Germline V gene data show CDR1 as LNHNV and CDR2 as YYDKDF (reference sequence). Written as DNA, the CDR3 is TGTGCCACCAGCAGACCCCGGGCCAACACTGAAGCTTTCTTT. Translated: CATSRPRANTEAFF. Full variable domain (rest looked up from reference TRBV15 and TRBJ1-1): DAMVIQNPRYQVTQFGKPVTLSCSQTLNHNVMYWYQQKSSQAPKLLFHYYDKDFNNEADTPDNFQSRRPNTSFCFLDIRSPGLGDTAMYLCATSRPRANTEAFFGQGTRLTVV.

J is TRBJ1-1 and V is TRBV12-5, with 7 bases lining up with TRBD1. Germline V gives CDR1 LGHNT, CDR2 FRNRAP. V trimming: 4 bases; J trimming: 6 bases; junction bases outside the gene matches: 5. The CDR3 contains 13 residues. The CDR3 region has the DNA TGTGCTAGTGGTTCCGGGACAGTGGCTGAAGCTTTCTTT. As protein: CASGSGTVAEAFF.

This clone came up once. This chain connects TRBV7-2 to TRBJ1-3; 8 bases are a match to TRBD1. The CDR3 has 15 residues. CDR1 and CDR2 (germline): SGHTA, FQGNSA. Trimming took 5 bases from V and 4 from J; bases not matched to a gene: 7. CDR3 loop: CASSLDRVEGNTIYF. In nucleotides, the CDR3 is TGTGCCAGCAGCCTGGACAGGGTGGAAGGAAACACCATATATTTT.

The chain joins TRBV7-2 to TRBJ2-5; D ambiguous. The germline gives CDR1 SGHTA, CDR2 FQGNSA. Deletions cut 3 bases from V and 6 bases from J, with 8 bases between. The CDR3 length is 12 residues. The CDR3 coding sequence is TGTGCCAGCAGCTTCCCCGGCCAGACCCAGTACTTC. Protein product: CASSFPGQTQYF.

The V call is TRBV10-3, the J call TRBJ1-1, with D possibly TRBD1 on 5 matching bases. Germline V gene sequence: CDR1 ENHRY, CDR2 SYGVKD. The CDR3 is 16 residues long. The V and J ends lost 0 bases and 0 bases respectively, with 11 bases between them. In DNA, the CDR3 is TGTGCCATCAGTGAGTCTGGGACTCAGGTGAACACTGAAGCTTTCTTT. Its protein is CAISESGTQVNTEAFF.

The genes are TRBV28 and TRBJ1-5; 10 bases line up with TRBD1. This CDR3 comprises 17 residues. Germline trimming cut 5 bases from V and 6 bases from J; bases unmatched to any gene: 13. Germline CDR1 reads MDHEN; CDR2 reads SYDVKM. The CDR3 is CASSPGTGAAITQPQHF. Written as DNA, the CDR3 is TGTGCCAGCAGTCCCGGGACAGGGGCCGCCATTACTCAGCCCCAGCATTTT. The complete variable domain, with remaining parts taken from reference TRBV28 and TRBJ1-5, reads DVKVTQSSRYLVKRTGEKVFLECVQDMDHENMFWYRQDPGLGLRLIYFSYDVKMKEKGDIPEGYSVSREKKERFSLILESASTNQTSMYLCASSPGTGAAITQPQHFGDGTRLSIL.

The rearrangement links TRBV14 to TRBJ1-4; D is unresolved. This CDR3 comprises 15 residues. Trimming removed 2 bases from V and 0 bases from J, with 7 bases in between. CDR1 SGHDN and CDR2 FVKESK come from the germline V gene. The CDR3 DNA is TGTGCCAGCAGCCAATTGAGGGCAACTAATGAAAAACTGTTTTTT. It codes for CASSQLRATNEKLFF. Drawing the rest from reference TRBV14 and TRBJ1-4, the complete variable domain is EAGVTQFPSHSVIEKGQTVTLRCDPISGHDNLYWYRRVMGKEIKFLLHFVKESKQDESGMPNNRFLAERTGGTYSTLKVQPAELEDSGVYFCASSQLRATNEKLFFGSGTQLSVL.

This sequence joins TRBV5-1 and TRBJ2-7, with TRBD1 as a possible D gene (6 bases). The ends were cut back, 0 bases at V and 4 bases at J, with 20 bases in the middle. Per the germline V gene, CDR1 is SGHRS and CDR2 is YFSETQ. The CDR3 length is 17 residues. CDR3 nucleotide sequence: TGCGCCAGCAGCTTGGCCTCAGGGGCCCCTCCGGGTTACGAGCAGTACTTC. Protein product: CASSLASGAPPGYEQYF.